A selection of T cell receptor beta chains follows, all from one sample in a study of cytomegalovirus exposure and HLA in healthy donors. Method: immunoSEQ multiplex PCR; TCRdb's copy keeps in-frame clones and lacks some. This table holds some 20,000 clones, about 75% found once. The material sequenced was PBMCs. These receptors all stem from a man younger than 35 in good health and CMV-seronegative. Both conserved end residues are part of each CDR3. A D gene is named only where the DNA matches it firmly. For some rows the clone size is stated as once, few or many, or as a class when expanded; others skip it.

d_gene	abundance	v_gene	j_gene	CDR3aa	CDR3nt
.	.	TRBV4-3	TRBJ1-2	CASSQDFRSAGRGGYTF	TGCGCCAGCAGCCAAGATTTCCGGTCGGCAGGGAGGGGAGGCTACACCTTC
TRBD1	.	TRBV5-1	TRBJ2-7	CASTPGTDLYEQYF	TGCGCCAGCACCCCCGGGACAGATCTCTACGAGCAGTACTTC
.	.	TRBV29-1	TRBJ1-1	CSAGQTNTEAFF	TGCAGCGCTGGACAGACAAACACTGAAGCTTTCTTT
TRBD1	.	TRBV4-2	TRBJ1-5	CASSPTGGDQPQHF	TGTGCCAGCAGCCCCACAGGGGGGGATCAGCCCCAGCATTTT
TRBD2	.	TRBV30	TRBJ2-1	CAWSPGTSGSNEQFF	TGTGCCTGGAGTCCCGGGACTAGCGGGAGCAATGAGCAGTTCTTC
.	once	TRBV4-3	TRBJ1-2	CASSQDTNTGYTF	TGCGCCAGCAGCCAAGATACGAACACAGGCTACACCTTC
TRBD1	.	TRBV30	TRBJ1-1	CAWKGGPTEAFF	TGTGCCTGGAAAGGGGGCCCGACTGAAGCTTTCTTT
TRBD1	few	TRBV30	TRBJ1-2	CAGNTGGGYGYTF	TGTGCCGGAAATACAGGGGGCGGCTATGGCTACACCTTC
.	.	TRBV29-1	TRBJ2-2	CSVEPGASGELFF	TGCAGCGTCGAGCCGGGAGCCAGCGGGGAGCTGTTTTTT
TRBD1	.	TRBV30	TRBJ1-5	CAWSVPGGAGQPQHF	TGTGCCTGGAGTGTACCAGGGGGCGCCGGTCAGCCCCAGCATTTT
.	.	TRBV11-2	TRBJ2-7	CASSLGGLASYEQYF	TGTGCCAGCAGCTTAGGTGGTCTGGCCTCCTACGAGCAGTACTTC
TRBD1	once	TRBV6-1	TRBJ1-3	CASRDRGIRNTIYF	TGTGCCAGCCGGGACAGGGGAATTCGGAACACCATATATTTT
TRBD1	once	TRBV9	TRBJ2-2	CASSLTGAGELFF	TGTGCCAGCAGCTTAACAGGGGCCGGGGAGCTGTTTTTT
TRBD1	.	TRBV25-1	TRBJ1-4	CASSELGGAARLFF	TGTGCCAGCAGTGAATTAGGGGGCGCGGCGAGACTGTTTTTT
TRBD2	large	TRBV7-9	TRBJ2-3	CASSARASGISDTQYF	TGTGCCAGCAGCGCTCGGGCTAGCGGGATCTCAGATACGCAGTATTTT
TRBD1	.	TRBV19	TRBJ1-1	CASMYRGNTEAFF	TGTGCCAGTATGTACAGGGGGAACACTGAAGCTTTCTTT
TRBD1	.	TRBV29-1	TRBJ2-5	CSVKDRGTRDQYF	TGCAGCGTTAAGGACAGGGGTACGAGGGACCAGTACTTC
.	few	TRBV29-1	TRBJ1-3	CSGISSGNTIYF	TGCAGCGGTATTAGCTCTGGAAACACCATATATTTT
.	.	TRBV6-5	TRBJ1-2	CASSPRDTYGYTF	TGTGCCAGCAGCCCCCGGGACACCTATGGCTACACCTTC
.	.	TRBV29-1	TRBJ1-4	CSVRGASVDEKLFF	TGCAGCGTTAGGGGCGCGAGCGTTGATGAAAAACTGTTTTTT
TRBD1	.	TRBV6-1	TRBJ2-6	CASSATGSGANVLTF	TGTGCCAGCAGTGCGACAGGGTCTGGGGCCAACGTCCTGACTTTC
TRBD1	.	TRBV29-1	TRBJ1-2	CSVLDRGYGYTF	TGCAGCGTCTTGGACAGGGGCTATGGCTACACCTTC
.	few	TRBV29-1	TRBJ2-7	CSVREQGVGEQYF	TGCAGCGTTCGGGAGCAGGGAGTGGGCGAGCAGTACTTC
.	.	TRBV29-1	TRBJ2-1	CSAWAGTTNEQFF	TGCAGCGCATGGGCGGGAACGACAAATGAGCAGTTCTTC
.	.	TRBV25-1	TRBJ2-4	CASSFPDSNLAKNIQYF	TGTGCCAGCAGTTTCCCAGACTCAAACCTAGCCAAAAACATTCAGTACTTC
.	.	TRBV27	TRBJ1-1	CASSPTGTEAFF	TGTGCCAGCAGTCCGACAGGCACTGAAGCTTTCTTT
.	.	TRBV6-5	TRBJ2-5	CASIYGRAGGETQYF	TGTGCCAGCATATACGGGCGGGCCGGGGGAGAGACCCAGTACTTC
TRBD1	.	TRBV11-1	TRBJ1-4	CASSLQGATNEKLFF	TGTGCCAGCAGTCTACAGGGGGCAACTAATGAAAAACTGTTTTTT
.	.	TRBV5-4	TRBJ1-1	CASSSSGAFGTEAFF	TGTGCCAGCAGCTCGTCAGGGGCTTTTGGCACTGAAGCTTTCTTT
TRBD1	.	TRBV29-1	TRBJ1-2	CSVEPQQGYGYTF	TGCAGCGTTGAGCCCCAACAGGGGTATGGCTACACCTTC
TRBD1	.	TRBV4-2	TRBJ1-1	CASSAGSGTGLIAFF	TGTGCCAGCAGCGCCGGATCCGGGACAGGGCTTATTGCTTTCTTT
.	.	TRBV29-1	TRBJ2-3	CSVDAGPPDTQYF	TGCAGCGTTGACGCGGGGCCCCCAGATACGCAGTATTTT
.	once	TRBV5-1	TRBJ1-2	CASSPGRGADNYGYTF	TGCGCCAGCAGCCCCGGCCGGGGGGCTGACAACTATGGCTACACCTTC
.	once	TRBV5-8	TRBJ1-3	CASSPRLHTIYF	TGTGCCAGCAGCCCCAGACTACACACCATATATTTT
TRBD2	.	TRBV4-2	TRBJ2-3	CASSPEVAGGPADTQYF	TGTGCCAGCAGCCCCGAGGTTGCGGGGGGGCCCGCAGATACGCAGTATTTT
.	.	TRBV19	TRBJ2-1	CASSEAARDEQFF	TGTGCCAGTAGCGAGGCCGCCCGAGATGAGCAGTTCTTC
.	.	TRBV6-4	TRBJ2-3	CASSEEVARGTDTQYF	TGTGCCAGCAGCGAAGAGGTAGCTAGGGGTACAGATACGCAGTATTTT
.	few	TRBV29-1	TRBJ1-1	CSVATGREAFF	TGCAGCGTTGCGACCGGCAGGGAAGCTTTCTTT
.	.	TRBV6-5	TRBJ2-2	CASAVSGELFF	TGTGCCAGCGCAGTTTCCGGGGAGCTGTTTTTT
.	.	TRBV14	TRBJ2-3	CASSQGVHYQDTQYF	TGTGCCAGCAGCCAAGGGGTCCACTACCAGGATACGCAGTATTTT
TRBD1	.	TRBV5-1	TRBJ2-3	CASSVSGTGFTDTQYF	TGCGCCAGCAGCGTATCCGGGACAGGCTTCACAGATACGCAGTATTTT
TRBD2	.	TRBV9	TRBJ2-5	CASSISGRQETQYF	TGTGCCAGCAGCATAAGCGGGAGGCAAGAGACCCAGTACTTC
TRBD1	.	TRBV14	TRBJ1-1	CASSLTGGSAAFF	TGTGCCAGCAGCCTGACAGGGGGAAGTGCGGCTTTCTTT
.	.	TRBV6-5	TRBJ2-1	CASSQPQEQFF	TGTGCCAGCAGTCAACCACAGGAGCAGTTCTTC
.	.	TRBV15	TRBJ1-1	CATSYRNTEAFF	TGTGCCACCAGCTACAGAAACACTGAAGCTTTCTTT
.	once	TRBV7-8	TRBJ1-2	CASSLAAGNGYTF	TGTGCCAGCAGCTTAGCAGCGGGGAATGGCTACACCTTC
TRBD1	.	TRBV29-1	TRBJ1-1	CSVGNRGEGTEAFF	TGCAGCGTTGGAAACAGGGGAGAGGGCACTGAAGCTTTCTTT
.	.	TRBV7-8	TRBJ1-6	CASSLGRNSPLHF	TGTGCCAGCAGCTTAGGGAGAAATTCACCCCTCCACTTT
TRBD1	few	TRBV12-5	TRBJ2-7	CASGVDRASSYEQYF	TGTGCTAGTGGTGTGGACAGGGCTAGCTCCTACGAGCAGTACTTC
.	.	TRBV14	TRBJ2-5	CASSHENF	TGTGCCAGCAGCCATGAGAACTTC
TRBD1	.	TRBV29-1	TRBJ1-1	CSVWTGNTEAFF	TGCAGCGTTTGGACAGGGAACACTGAAGCTTTCTTT
TRBD1	.	TRBV5-1	TRBJ2-1	CASGPGTGDYNEQFF	TGCGCCAGCGGACCCGGGACAGGGGACTACAATGAGCAGTTCTTC
.	few	TRBV9	TRBJ2-6	CASSVGSGANVLTF	TGTGCCAGCAGCGTCGGGTCCGGGGCCAACGTCCTGACTTTC
.	.	TRBV7-2	TRBJ1-2	CASSSRPPGLANYGYTF	TGTGCCAGCAGCTCAAGGCCCCCAGGGCTAGCTAACTATGGCTACACCTTC
TRBD2	.	TRBV30	TRBJ2-2	CAWRAGGGRLTGELFF	TGTGCCTGGAGGGCCGGCGGCGGGAGGCTCACCGGGGAGCTGTTTTTT
.	few	TRBV27	TRBJ1-1	CASSLAPRVRAFF	TGTGCCAGCAGTTTAGCCCCCAGGGTGCGAGCTTTCTTT
.	.	TRBV29-1	TRBJ2-1	CSAGDGQFF	TGCAGCGCGGGGGACGGGCAGTTCTTC
TRBD1	.	TRBV6-5	TRBJ2-7	CASSYGTGFNEQYF	TGTGCCAGCAGTTACGGGACAGGGTTTAACGAGCAGTACTTC
TRBD1	.	TRBV6-5	TRBJ1-1	CASSTGGSTEAFF	TGTGCCAGCAGCACAGGGGGGAGCACTGAAGCTTTCTTT
.	.	TRBV30	TRBJ2-2	CAWSAGNTGELFF	TGTGCCTGGAGTGCAGGGAACACCGGGGAGCTGTTTTTT